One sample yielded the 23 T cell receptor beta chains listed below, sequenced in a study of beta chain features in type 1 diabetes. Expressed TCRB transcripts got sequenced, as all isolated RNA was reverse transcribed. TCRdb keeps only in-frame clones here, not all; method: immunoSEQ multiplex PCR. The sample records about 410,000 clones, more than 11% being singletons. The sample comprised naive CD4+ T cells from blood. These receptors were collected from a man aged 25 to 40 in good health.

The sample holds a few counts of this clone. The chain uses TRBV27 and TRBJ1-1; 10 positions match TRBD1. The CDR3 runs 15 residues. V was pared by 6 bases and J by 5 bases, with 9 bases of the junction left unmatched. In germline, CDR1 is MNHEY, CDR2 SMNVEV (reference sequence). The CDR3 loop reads CASRPRGTGETEAFF. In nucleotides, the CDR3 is TGTGCCAGCAGACCTCGCGGGACAGGGGAAACTGAAGCTTTCTTT.

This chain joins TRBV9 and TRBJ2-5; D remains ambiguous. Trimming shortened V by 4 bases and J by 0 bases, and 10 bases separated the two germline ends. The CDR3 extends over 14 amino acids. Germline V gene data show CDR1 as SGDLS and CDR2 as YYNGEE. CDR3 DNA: TGTGCCAGCAGCCACGGACGGAACCAAGAGACCCAGTACTTC. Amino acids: CASSHGRNQETQYF.

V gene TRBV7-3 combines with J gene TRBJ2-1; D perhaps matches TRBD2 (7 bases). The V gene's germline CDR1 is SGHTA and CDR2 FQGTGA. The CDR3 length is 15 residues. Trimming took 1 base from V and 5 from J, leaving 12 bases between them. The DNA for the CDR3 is TGTGCCAGCAGCTTAAGACGGGGGGCCGACAATGAGCAGTTCTTC. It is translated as CASSLRRGADNEQFF.

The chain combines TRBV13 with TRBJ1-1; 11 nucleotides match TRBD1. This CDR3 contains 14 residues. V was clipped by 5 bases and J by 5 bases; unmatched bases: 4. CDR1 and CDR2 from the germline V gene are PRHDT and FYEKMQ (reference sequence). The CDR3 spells CASSGTGGGTEAFF. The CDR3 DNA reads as TGTGCCAGCAGCGGGACAGGGGGAGGGACTGAAGCTTTCTTT.

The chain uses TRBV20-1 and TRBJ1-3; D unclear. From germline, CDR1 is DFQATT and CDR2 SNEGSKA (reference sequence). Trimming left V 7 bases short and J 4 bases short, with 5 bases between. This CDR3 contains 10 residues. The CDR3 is CSVSGNTIYF. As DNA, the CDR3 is TGCAGTGTTTCCGGAAACACCATATATTTT.

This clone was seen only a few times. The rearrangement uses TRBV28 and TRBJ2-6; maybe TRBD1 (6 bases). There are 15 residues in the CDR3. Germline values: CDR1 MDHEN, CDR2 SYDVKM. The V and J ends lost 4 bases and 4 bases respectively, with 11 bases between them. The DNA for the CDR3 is TGTGCCAGCAGTTACTCAGGGGTCGGGGCCAACGTCCTGACTTTC. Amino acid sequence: CASSYSGVGANVLTF. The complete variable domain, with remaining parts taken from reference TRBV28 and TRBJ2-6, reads DVKVTQSSRYLVKRTGEKVFLECVQDMDHENMFWYRQDPGLGLRLIYFSYDVKMKEKGDIPEGYSVSREKKERFSLILESASTNQTSMYLCASSYSGVGANVLTFGAGSRLTVL.

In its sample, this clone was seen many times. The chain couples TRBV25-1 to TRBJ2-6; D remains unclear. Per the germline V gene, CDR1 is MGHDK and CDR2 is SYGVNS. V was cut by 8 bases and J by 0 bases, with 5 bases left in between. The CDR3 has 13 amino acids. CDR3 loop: CASRYSGANVLTF. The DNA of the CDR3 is TGTGCCAGCCGGTACTCTGGGGCCAACGTCCTGACTTTC.

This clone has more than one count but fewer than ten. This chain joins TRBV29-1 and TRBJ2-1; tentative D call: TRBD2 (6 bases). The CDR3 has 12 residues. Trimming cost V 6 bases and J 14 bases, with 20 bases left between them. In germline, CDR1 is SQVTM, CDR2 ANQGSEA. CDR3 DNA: TGCAGCGTGGGGGGTAGGGCCGATGTGAAGTTCTTC. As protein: CSVGGRADVKFF.

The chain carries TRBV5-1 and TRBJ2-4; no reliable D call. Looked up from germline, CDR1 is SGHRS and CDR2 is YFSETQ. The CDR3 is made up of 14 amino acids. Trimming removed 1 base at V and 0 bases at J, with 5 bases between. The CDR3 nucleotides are TGCGCCAGCAGCTTGACTGTAGCCAAAAACATTCAGTACTTC. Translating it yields CASSLTVAKNIQYF.

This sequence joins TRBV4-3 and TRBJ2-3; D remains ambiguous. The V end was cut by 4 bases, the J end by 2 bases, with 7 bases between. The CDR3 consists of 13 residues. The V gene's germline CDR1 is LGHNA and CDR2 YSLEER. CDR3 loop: CASSLRSTDTQYF. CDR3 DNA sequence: TGCGCCAGCAGCCTCAGGTCCACAGATACGCAGTATTTT.

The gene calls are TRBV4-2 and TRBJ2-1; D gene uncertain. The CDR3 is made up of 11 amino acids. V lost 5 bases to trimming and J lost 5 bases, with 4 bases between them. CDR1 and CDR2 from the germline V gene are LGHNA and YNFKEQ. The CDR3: CASSSDNEQFF. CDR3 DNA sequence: TGTGCCAGCAGCTCAGACAATGAGCAGTTCTTC.

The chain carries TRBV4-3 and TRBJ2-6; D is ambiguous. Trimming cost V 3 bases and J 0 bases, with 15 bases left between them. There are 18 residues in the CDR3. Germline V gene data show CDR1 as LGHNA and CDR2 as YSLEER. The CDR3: CASSHRDIQFSGANVLTF. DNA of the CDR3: TGCGCCAGCAGCCATAGAGACATCCAGTTCTCTGGGGCCAACGTCCTGACTTTC.

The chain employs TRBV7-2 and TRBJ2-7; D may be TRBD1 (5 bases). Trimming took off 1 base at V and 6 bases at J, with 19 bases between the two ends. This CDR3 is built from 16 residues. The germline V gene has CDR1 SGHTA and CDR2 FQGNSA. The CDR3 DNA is TGTGCCAGCAGCTTAGTGGCAGGCCTTGGGGCTCTCGAGCAGTACTTC. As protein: CASSLVAGLGALEQYF.

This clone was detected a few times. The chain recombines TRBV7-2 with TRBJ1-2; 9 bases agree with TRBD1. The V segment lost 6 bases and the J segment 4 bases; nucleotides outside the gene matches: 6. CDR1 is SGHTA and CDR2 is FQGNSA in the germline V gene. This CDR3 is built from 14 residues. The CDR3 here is CASSRQGGLYGYTF. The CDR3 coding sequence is TGTGCCAGCAGTCGACAGGGGGGTCTCTATGGCTACACCTTC.

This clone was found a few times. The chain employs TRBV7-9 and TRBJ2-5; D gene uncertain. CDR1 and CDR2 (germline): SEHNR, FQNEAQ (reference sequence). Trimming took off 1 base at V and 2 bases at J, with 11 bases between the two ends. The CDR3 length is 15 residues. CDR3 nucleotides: TGTGCCAGCAGCTTAGGAGACATCACGCAAGAGACCCAGTACTTC. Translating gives CASSLGDITQETQYF.

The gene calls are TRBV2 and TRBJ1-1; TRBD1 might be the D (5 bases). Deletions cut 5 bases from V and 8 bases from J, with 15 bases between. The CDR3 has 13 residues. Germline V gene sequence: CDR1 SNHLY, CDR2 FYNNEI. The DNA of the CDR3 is TGTGCCAGCAGTCTGGGACGGATCGCGGAAGCTTTCTTT. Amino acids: CASSLGRIAEAFF.

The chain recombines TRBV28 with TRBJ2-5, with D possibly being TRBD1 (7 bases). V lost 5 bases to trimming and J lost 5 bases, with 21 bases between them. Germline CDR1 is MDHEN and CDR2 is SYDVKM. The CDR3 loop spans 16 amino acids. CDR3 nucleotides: TGTGCCAGCAGTCCTACCCAGGGGGGACTGTGGGAGACCCAGTACTTC. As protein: CASSPTQGGLWETQYF.

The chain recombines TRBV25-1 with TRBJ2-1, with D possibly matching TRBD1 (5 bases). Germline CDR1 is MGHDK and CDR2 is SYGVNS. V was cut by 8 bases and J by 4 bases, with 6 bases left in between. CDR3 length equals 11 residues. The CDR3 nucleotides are TGTGCCAGCCAGGGTTACAATGAGCAGTTCTTC. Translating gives CASQGYNEQFF.

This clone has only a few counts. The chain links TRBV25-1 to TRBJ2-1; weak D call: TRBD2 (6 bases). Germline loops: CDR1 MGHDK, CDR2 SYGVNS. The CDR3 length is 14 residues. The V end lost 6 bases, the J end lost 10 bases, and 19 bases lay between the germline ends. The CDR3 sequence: CASRETGTGQEQFF. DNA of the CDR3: TGTGCCAGCAGAGAGACCGGGACTGGTCAGGAGCAGTTCTTC.

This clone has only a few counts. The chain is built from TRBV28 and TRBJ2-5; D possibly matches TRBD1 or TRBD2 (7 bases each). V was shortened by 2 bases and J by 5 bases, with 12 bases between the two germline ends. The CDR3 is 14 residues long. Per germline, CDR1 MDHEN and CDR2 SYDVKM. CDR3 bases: TGTGCCAGCAGTTTACGACAGGGAGGGGAGACCCAGTACTTC. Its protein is CASSLRQGGETQYF.

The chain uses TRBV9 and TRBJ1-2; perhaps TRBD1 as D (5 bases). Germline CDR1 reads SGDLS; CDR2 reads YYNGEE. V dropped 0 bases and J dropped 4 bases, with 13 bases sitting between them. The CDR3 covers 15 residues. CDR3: CASSVGVTEIYGYTF. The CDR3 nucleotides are TGTGCCAGCAGCGTAGGCGTGACAGAGATCTATGGCTACACCTTC.

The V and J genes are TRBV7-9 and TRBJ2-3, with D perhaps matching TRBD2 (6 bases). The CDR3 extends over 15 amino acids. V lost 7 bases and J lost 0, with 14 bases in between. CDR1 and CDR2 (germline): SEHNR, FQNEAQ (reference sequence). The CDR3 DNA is TGTGCCAGCACCCGGGACTCGACCAGCACAGATACGCAGTATTTT. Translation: CASTRDSTSTDTQYF.

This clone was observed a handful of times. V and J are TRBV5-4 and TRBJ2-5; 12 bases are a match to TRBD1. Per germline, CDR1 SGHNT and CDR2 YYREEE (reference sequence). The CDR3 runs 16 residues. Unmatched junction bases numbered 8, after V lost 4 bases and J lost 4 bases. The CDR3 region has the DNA TGTGCCAGCAGCCAGGGACAGGGGGCCGCGGCAGAGACCCAGTACTTC. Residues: CASSQGQGAAAETQYF.